The 6 T cell receptor beta chains below come from one sample, sequenced in a study of blood T cell repertoires in COVID-19 (TCRdb year 2020). The library relied on the immunoSEQ multiplex PCR assay. What TCRdb holds here is the immuneACCESS table cut down to in-frame rearrangements. Part of the clones is not present; checked against another copy, under half of the missing clones reflect an unresolved V gene, and the others are unexplained. The sample table holds around 250,000 clones, of which 75% to 90% were seen once. The ten largest clones capture approximately 3.4% of the sample. Input material: PBMCs or T cells enriched from blood (not recorded which). The receptors come from a woman aged 40-49 years who had been exposed to COVID-19.

The rearrangement links TRBV25-1 to TRBJ2-2; weak D call: TRBD1 (6 bases). V dropped 8 bases and J dropped 0 bases, with 13 bases sitting between them. The CDR3 contains 15 residues. CDR1 and CDR2 from the germline V gene are MGHDK and SYGVNS. The CDR3 spells CASLRGSANTGELFF. The DNA for the CDR3 is TGTGCCAGCCTAAGGGGGTCCGCGAACACCGGGGAGCTGTTTTTT.

This clone was seen many times. This specimen includes other DNA sequences encoding the same CDR3. The chain employs TRBV28 and TRBJ1-1; D is perhaps TRBD1 (5 bases). Germline V gene data show CDR1 as MDHEN and CDR2 as SYDVKM. V lost 5 bases, J lost 2 bases, and 12 bases lay in between. The CDR3 length is 14 residues. Here the CDR3 reads CASSPGQPNTEAFF. CDR3 nucleotides: TGTGCCAGCAGTCCTGGACAACCAAACACTGAAGCTTTCTTT.

A remark on this clone: One end of the junction is discordant with germline, which a read error may explain. The chain employs TRBV5-1 and TRBJ1-4, with 10 bases that match TRBD1. Per germline, CDR1 SGHRS and CDR2 YFSETQ. CDR3 length equals 15 residues. CDR3 sequence (DNA): TGTGCCAGCAGCACCGGGACAGGGGTTAATGAAAAACTGTTTTTT. It is translated as CASSTGTGVNEKLFF.

The chain combines TRBV4-1 with TRBJ1-1; D gene ambiguous. Germline-derived CDR1 and CDR2 are MGHRA and YSYEKL. This CDR3 has 13 residues. Trimming pared 0 bases from V and 5 bases from J, leaving 7 bases between. The CDR3 DNA reads TGCGCCAGCAGCCAAGAACAGATGACTGAAGCTTTCTTT. Its protein product is CASSQEQMTEAFF.

V gene TRBV7-8 combines with J gene TRBJ1-5, with a weak D call TRBD1 (5 bases). The V gene lost 5 bases and the J gene lost 6 bases, with 11 bases spanning the gap. The CDR3 sequence is 13 residues long. The V gene's germline CDR1 is SGHVS and CDR2 FQNEAQ. As DNA, the CDR3 is TGTGCCAGCAGCCCAGGGTGGGGTCAGCCCCAGCATTTT. This encodes CASSPGWGQPQHF.

The V and J genes are TRBV5-1 and TRBJ1-3; 8 bases agree with TRBD1. The CDR3 has 15 residues. Trimming at V came to 2 bases and at J to 2 bases, leaving 3 bases not matched to a gene. Germline assignment: CDR1 SGHRS and CDR2 YFSETQ. Written as DNA, the CDR3 is TGCGCCAGCAGCTTACCGGGACAGGCTGGAAACACCATATATTTT. Protein sequence: CASSLPGQAGNTIYF.